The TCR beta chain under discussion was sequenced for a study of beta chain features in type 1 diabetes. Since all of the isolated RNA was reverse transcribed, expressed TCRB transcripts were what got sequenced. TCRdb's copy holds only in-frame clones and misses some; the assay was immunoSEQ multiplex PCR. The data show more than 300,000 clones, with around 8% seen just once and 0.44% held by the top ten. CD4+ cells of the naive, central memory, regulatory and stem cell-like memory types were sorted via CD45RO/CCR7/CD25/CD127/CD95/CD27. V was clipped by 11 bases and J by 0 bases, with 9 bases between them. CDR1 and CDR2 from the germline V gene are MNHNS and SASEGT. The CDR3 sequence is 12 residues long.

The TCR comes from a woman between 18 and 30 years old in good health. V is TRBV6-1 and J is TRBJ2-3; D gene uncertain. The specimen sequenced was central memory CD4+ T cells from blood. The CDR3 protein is CAVVGSTDTQYF. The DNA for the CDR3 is TGTGCCGTCGTTGGGAGCACAGATACGCAGTATTTT.